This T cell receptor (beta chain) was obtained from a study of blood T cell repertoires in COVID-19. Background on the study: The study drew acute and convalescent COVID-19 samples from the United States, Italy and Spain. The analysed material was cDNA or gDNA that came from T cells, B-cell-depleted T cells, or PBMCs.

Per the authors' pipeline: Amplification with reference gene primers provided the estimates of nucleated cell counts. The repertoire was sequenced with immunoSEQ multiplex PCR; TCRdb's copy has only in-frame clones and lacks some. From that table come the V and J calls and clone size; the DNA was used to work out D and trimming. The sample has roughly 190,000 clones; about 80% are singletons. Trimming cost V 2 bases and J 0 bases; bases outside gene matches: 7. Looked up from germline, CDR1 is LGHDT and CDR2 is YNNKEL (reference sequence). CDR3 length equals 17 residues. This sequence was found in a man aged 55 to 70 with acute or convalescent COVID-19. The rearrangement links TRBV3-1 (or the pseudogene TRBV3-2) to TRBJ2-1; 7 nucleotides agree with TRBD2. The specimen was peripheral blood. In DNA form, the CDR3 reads TGTGCCAGCAGCCAATTGGGCGGGAGAGGCTCCTACAATGAGCAGTTCTTC. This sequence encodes CASSQLGGRGSYNEQFF.